What follows are 24 T cell receptor beta chains derived from one specimen sequenced in a study of blood T cell repertoires in COVID-19. Method: immunoSEQ multiplex PCR; TCRdb's copy keeps in-frame clones and lacks some. The sample shows about 210,000 clones, around 81% of them seen only once. What was sequenced was peripheral blood. The receptors stem from a woman in her 70s with acute or convalescent COVID-19.

This clone has a handful of counts. The J gene is TRBJ2-7, the V gene TRBV5-1, with D possibly matching TRBD1 (6 bases). CDR1 and CDR2 from the germline V gene are SGHRS and YFSETQ. Deletions cut 2 bases from V and 4 bases from J, with 25 bases between. CDR3 length: 18 amino acids. CDR3 sequence reads: CASSFLRRDTTIPYEQYF. The CDR3 DNA follows: TGCGCCAGCAGCTTCCTGCGACGGGACACTACAATCCCTTACGAGCAGTACTTC.

CDR3 sequence reads: CASGLVGYRTGEGYTF. The CDR3 coding sequence is TGTGCTAGTGGTTTGGTGGGTTATAGAACAGGGGAGGGCTACACCTTC. J is TRBJ1-2 and V is TRBV12-5; 7 bases fit TRBD1. The CDR3 covers 16 residues. The germline gives CDR1 LGHNT, CDR2 FRNRAP. V lost 0 bases, J lost 8 bases, and 12 bases stayed unmatched.

The chain couples TRBV3-1 (or the pseudogene TRBV3-2) to TRBJ2-3, with 10 bases aligning to TRBD2. V was clipped by 1 base and J by 4 bases; unmatched bases: 8. In germline, CDR1 is LGHDT, CDR2 YNNKEL (reference sequence). The CDR3 has 17 amino acids. CDR3 protein: CASSQALAGVESDTQYF. The CDR3 region has the DNA TGTGCCAGCAGCCAAGCGCTAGCGGGGGTGGAATCAGATACGCAGTATTTT.

The chain carries TRBV4-2 and TRBJ2-5, with D maybe TRBD1 (8 bases). V shed 6 bases and J shed 3 bases, with 11 bases lying between them. Germline lookup yields CDR1 LGHNA and CDR2 YNFKEQ. This CDR3 has 13 amino acids. CDR3 nucleotides: TGTGCCAGCAGACAGGGGGGGGAAGAGACCCAGTACTTC. As protein: CASRQGGEETQYF.

This clone was observed once. The chain couples TRBV27 to TRBJ2-7; 9 bases agree with TRBD1. J was trimmed by 3 bases and V by 5 bases; bases with no gene match: 8. The CDR3 length is 15 residues. Per germline, CDR1 MNHEY and CDR2 SMNVEV (reference sequence). For the CDR3, the DNA is TGTGCCAGCAGTAGCCCGGGACAGGGTATCTACGAGCAGTACTTC. Residues: CASSSPGQGIYEQYF.

The chain joins TRBV9 to TRBJ1-2, with D perhaps matching TRBD1 (6 bases). CDR3 length: 14 residues. The germline V gene encodes CDR1 SGDLS and CDR2 YYNGEE. Trimming stripped 3 bases from V and 6 bases from J, with 15 bases between. The DNA of the CDR3 is TGTGCCAGCAGCGGCGGGGGCTTGCGGGATGGCTACACCTTC. This encodes CASSGGGLRDGYTF.

This clone was detected once. This sequence joins TRBV19 and TRBJ2-2; tentative D call: TRBD1 (5 bases). Germline V gene data show CDR1 as LNHDA and CDR2 as SQIVND (reference sequence). The V and J ends lost 0 bases and 5 bases respectively, with 10 bases between them. The CDR3 spans 15 residues. CDR3 sequence: CASSIDLTATGELFF. The CDR3 coding sequence is TGTGCCAGTAGTATAGATCTGACAGCAACCGGGGAGCTGTTTTTT.

The rearrangement joins TRBV7-8 to TRBJ2-5; 8 bases are a match to TRBD2. With V trimmed by 4 bases and J by 3 bases, 1 base remained unmatched. The CDR3 covers 13 residues. CDR1 and CDR2 (germline): SGHVS, FQNEAQ. CDR3 nucleotide sequence: TGTGCCAGCAGCTATAGCGGGGAAGAGACCCAGTACTTC. It codes for CASSYSGEETQYF.

J is TRBJ2-5 and V is TRBV7-9; possibly TRBD1 for D (7 bases). The V gene lost 5 bases and the J gene lost 2 bases, with 15 bases spanning the gap. This CDR3 has 15 residues. Germline V gene data show CDR1 as SEHNR and CDR2 as FQNEAQ (reference sequence). The CDR3 DNA reads TGTGCCAGCAGCGCCCAGGGGGGCCCTCAAGAGACCCAGTACTTC. It translates to CASSAQGGPQETQYF.

This clone has just a few counts. This sequence joins TRBV3-1 (or the pseudogene TRBV3-2) and TRBJ1-6; no firm D call. Germline CDR1 reads LGHDT; CDR2 reads YNNKEL (reference sequence). This CDR3 has 14 amino acids. Trimming pared 0 bases from V and 10 bases from J, leaving 10 bases between. The CDR3 sequence: CASSQEASRSPLHF. CDR3 DNA: TGTGCCAGCAGCCAAGAAGCAAGTCGGTCACCCCTCCACTTT.

V usage is TRBV19 and J usage is TRBJ1-2; no firm D call. V gave up 0 bases and J gave up 8 bases, with 16 bases separating them. Germline CDR1 LNHDA, CDR2 SQIVND (reference sequence). This CDR3 has 15 residues. The DNA for the CDR3 is TGTGCCAGTAGTATAGACTCCCTCTCGTTGGCAGGCTACACCTTC. Amino acids: CASSIDSLSLAGYTF. Complete variable domain (other parts from reference TRBV19 and TRBJ1-2): DGGITQSPKYLFRKEGQNVTLSCEQNLNHDAMYWYRQDPGQGLRLIYYSQIVNDFQKGDIAEGYSVSREKKESFPLTVTSAQKNPTAFYLCASSIDSLSLAGYTFGSGTRLTVV.

This clone has only one observation. CDR3: CATSAPNRGGARDEQFF. The CDR3 DNA follows: TGTGCCACCAGTGCCCCAAATCGCGGGGGGGCCCGGGATGAGCAGTTCTTC. The rearrangement uses TRBV24-1 and TRBJ2-1, with 9 bases matching TRBD2. V trimming: 5 bases; J trimming: 8 bases; junction bases outside the gene matches: 15. Germline CDR1 is KGHDR and CDR2 is SFDVKD. CDR3 length equals 17 residues.

The genes are TRBV7-2 and TRBJ2-4, with D maybe TRBD1 (5 bases). Germline V gene sequence: CDR1 SGHTA, CDR2 FQGNSA. This CDR3 is built from 15 residues. V lost 1 base and J lost 2, with 9 bases in between. The DNA for the CDR3 is TGTGCCAGCAGCTTAGTACCAGGGACCAAAAACATTCAGTACTTC. Protein sequence: CASSLVPGTKNIQYF.

This clone appeared once. This chain connects TRBV18 to TRBJ2-7; D perhaps matches TRBD1 (5 bases). The CDR3 is made up of 14 amino acids. V dropped 3 bases and J dropped 2 bases, with 11 bases sitting between them. Germline V gene lookup returns CDR1 KGHSH and CDR2 LQKENI. The CDR3 DNA reads as TGTGCCAGCTCACCGGACACCATGCCCTACGAGCAGTACTTC. This sequence encodes CASSPDTMPYEQYF.

The J gene is TRBJ2-2, the V gene TRBV10-3, with TRBD2 identical over 8 bases. V dropped 7 bases and J dropped 0; count of bases not matched to a gene: 7. The CDR3 covers 16 residues. Germline V gene lookup returns CDR1 ENHRY and CDR2 SYGVKD. In nucleotides, the CDR3 is TGTGCCATCACGGGGGCCGGGGGGGCGAACACCGGGGAGCTGTTTTTT. Residues: CAITGAGGANTGELFF.

This sequence joins TRBV12-3 or TRBV12-4 and TRBJ2-5; D is perhaps TRBD2 (6 bases). The CDR3 covers 13 residues. V lost 5 bases and J 4 bases, leaving 11 bases between the germline ends. CDR3 in DNA: TGTGCCAGCAGTCCCCTGGGGGGAGAGACCCAGTACTTC. It yields the protein CASSPLGGETQYF.

J is TRBJ2-3 and V is TRBV5-1; D might be TRBD1 (5 bases). CDR3 length: 15 amino acids. Germline V lookup: CDR1 SGHRS, CDR2 YFSETQ. V was shortened by 0 bases and J by 4 bases, with 12 bases between the two germline ends. CDR3 nucleotide sequence: TGCGCCAGCAGCTTGGAGGCCAGGGCGGCAGATACGCAGTATTTT. This translates into CASSLEARAADTQYF.

The chain employs TRBV24-1 and TRBJ2-3; 7 positions agree with TRBD1. This CDR3 is built from 14 residues. Germline loops: CDR1 KGHDR, CDR2 SFDVKD. V trimming: 6 bases; J trimming: 4 bases; junction bases outside the gene matches: 6. The CDR3 DNA reads TGTGCCACCAGTCACAGGGGTCTCGCAGATACGCAGTATTTT. It codes for CATSHRGLADTQYF.

The chain couples TRBV2 to TRBJ1-5, with 9 bases identical to TRBD1. The germline CDR1 and CDR2 sequences are SNHLY and FYNNEI. The CDR3 loop spans 14 amino acids. V lost 4 bases, J lost 2 bases, and 0 bases stayed unmatched. CDR3: CASSGDRGNQPQHF. For the CDR3, the DNA is TGTGCCAGCAGTGGGGACAGGGGCAATCAGCCCCAGCATTTT.

The chain couples TRBV27 to TRBJ2-4; 10 bases align to TRBD2. This CDR3 is built from 16 residues. Germline CDR1 reads MNHEY; CDR2 reads SMNVEV (reference sequence). The J segment lost 1 base and the V segment lost 6 bases, leaving 6 bases of the junction unmatched. The CDR3 sequence: CASSSLSGGAKNIQYF. CDR3 coding DNA: TGTGCCAGCAGCTCCCTTAGCGGGGGGGCCAAAAACATTCAGTACTTC.

The chain combines TRBV6-6 with TRBJ1-1; D uncertain. Deletions cut 6 bases from V and 2 bases from J, with 10 bases between. The CDR3 is 13 residues long. CDR1 and CDR2 from the germline V gene are MNHNY and SVGAGI (reference sequence). The CDR3 DNA sequence: TGTGCCAGCAGCTTACGTCTAAACACTGAAGCTTTCTTT. It specifies CASSLRLNTEAFF.

The V and J genes are TRBV11-2 and TRBJ2-5; D unresolved. Trimming shortened V by 3 bases and J by 3 bases, and 5 bases separated the two germline ends. The CDR3 runs to 12 residues. Germline V gene lookup returns CDR1 SGHAT and CDR2 FQNNGV. The CDR3 bases are TGTGCCAGCAGCTTGGCCAAAGAGACCCAGTACTTC. Protein sequence: CASSLAKETQYF.

V and J are TRBV7-2 and TRBJ2-4; tentative D call: TRBD1 (6 bases). Germline V lookup: CDR1 SGHTA, CDR2 FQGNSA. V was trimmed by 2 bases and J by 2 bases, leaving 13 bases between them. The CDR3 totals 16 residues. Here the CDR3 reads CASSLSGAITKNIQYF. The CDR3 DNA follows: TGTGCCAGCAGCTTATCAGGGGCGATTACCAAAAACATTCAGTACTTC. Based on the CDR3 plus reference TRBV7-2 and TRBJ2-4, the full variable domain is GAGVSQSPSNKVTEKGKDVELRCDPISGHTALYWYRQSLGQGLEFLIYFQGNSAPDKSGLPSDRFSAERTGGSVSTLTIQRTQQEDSAVYLCASSLSGAITKNIQYFGAGTRLSVL.

The J gene is TRBJ2-3, the V gene TRBV24-1; D is possibly TRBD2 (6 bases). The V end lost 4 bases, the J end lost 9 bases, and 13 bases lay between the germline ends. From germline, CDR1 is KGHDR and CDR2 SFDVKD. This CDR3 has 13 amino acids. CDR3 sequence (DNA): TGTGCCACCAGTGAGGGGGGAAGGGACACGCAGTATTTT. It encodes CATSEGGRDTQYF.